The 14 T cell receptor beta chains below come from one sample, sequenced in a study of control samples from healthy donors and cancer patients. Profiled with immunoSEQ multiplex PCR; TCRdb holds only in-frame clones, not every one. The sample lists approximately 150,000 clones, roughly 89% occurring once. Sequencing was carried out using PBMCs. Every receptor here comes from a man aged 50 or older with head and neck cancer.

The rearrangement uses TRBV5-6 and TRBJ2-1, with D maybe TRBD1 (5 bases). The V gene lost 1 base and the J gene lost 10 bases, with 6 bases spanning the gap. Per the germline V gene, CDR1 is SGHDT and CDR2 is YYEEEE. This CDR3 region has 11 residues. CDR3 nucleotides: TGTGCCAGCAGCTTGAGGACAGAGCAGTTCTTC. Translating gives CASSLRTEQFF.

This clone came up once. The V and J genes are TRBV5-6 and TRBJ1-2; D possibly corresponds to TRBD1 (5 bases). CDR3 length: 13 residues. Germline V gene data show CDR1 as SGHDT and CDR2 as YYEEEE. The V end lost 4 bases, the J end lost 8 bases, and 15 bases lay between the germline ends. CDR3 nucleotide sequence: TGTGCCAGCAGCCCCAGTAGGGGCCTAGGCTACACCTTC. Translating gives CASSPSRGLGYTF.

The chain recombines TRBV11-1 with TRBJ2-5; weak D call: TRBD2 (5 bases). With 4 bases removed from V and 5 bases from J, the gap between germline ends came to 8 bases. This CDR3 is built from 12 residues. Germline V gene sequence: CDR1 SGHAT, CDR2 FQDESV (reference sequence). The CDR3 DNA follows: TGTGCCAGCAGCTGGATAGCGGAGACCCAGTACTTC. This gives the protein CASSWIAETQYF.

The chain employs TRBV7-3 and TRBJ2-2, with D perhaps TRBD1 or TRBD2 (5 bases each). Germline assignment: CDR1 SGHTA and CDR2 FQGTGA. Trimming took 1 base from V and 5 from J, leaving 5 bases between them. CDR3 length: 13 amino acids. As DNA, the CDR3 is TGTGCCAGCAGCTTAAGGGGGACCGGGGAGCTGTTTTTT. It codes for CASSLRGTGELFF.

The rearrangement uses TRBV6-4 and TRBJ2-7; 10 bases line up with TRBD1. Trimming cost V 6 bases and J 3 bases; bases outside gene matches: 8. This CDR3 contains 15 residues. CDR1 is MRHNA and CDR2 is SNTAGT in the germline V gene. For the CDR3, the DNA is TGTGCCAGCAGGCCCTTGGGACAGGGGCTCTACGAGCAGTACTTC. It is translated as CASRPLGQGLYEQYF.

The J gene is TRBJ2-7, the V gene TRBV19; D may be TRBD1 (6 bases). The CDR3 covers 13 residues. The V gene lost 4 bases and the J gene lost 6 bases, with 13 bases spanning the gap. The V gene's germline CDR1 is LNHDA and CDR2 SQIVND (reference sequence). The CDR3 coding sequence is TGTGCCAGTAGTACCTCTGGACAGACCGAGCAGTACTTC. It yields the protein CASSTSGQTEQYF.

The chain uses TRBV9 and TRBJ2-7, with D possibly TRBD2 on 5 matching bases. Trimming pared 6 bases from V and 3 bases from J, leaving 25 bases between. This CDR3 has 17 residues. Germline CDR1 reads SGDLS; CDR2 reads YYNGEE. This chain's CDR3 is CASTGYWEPGLDYEQYF. Written as DNA, the CDR3 is TGTGCCAGCACCGGATATTGGGAGCCCGGGTTGGACTACGAGCAGTACTTC.

In its sample, this clone was seen a few times. The chain is built from TRBV14 and TRBJ1-2; D perhaps matches TRBD1 (6 bases). Trimming removed 3 bases at V and 0 bases at J, with 11 bases between. From germline, CDR1 is SGHDN and CDR2 FVKESK. CDR3 length equals 15 residues. CDR3 DNA sequence: TGTGCCAGCAGCCAGTCGGGGACACCTAACTATGGCTACACCTTC. Translation gives CASSQSGTPNYGYTF.

CDR3 sequence (DNA): TGTGCCAGCAGCCCCCGGGCAGGGAGCAATTCACCCCTCCACTTT. The encoded protein is CASSPRAGSNSPLHF. The chain links TRBV7-2 to TRBJ1-6, with D perhaps matching TRBD1 (5 bases). The CDR3 runs to 15 residues. V was shortened by 5 bases and J by 7 bases, with 15 bases between the two germline ends. Germline CDR1 reads SGHTA; CDR2 reads FQGNSA.

This clone appeared once. The J gene is TRBJ2-1, the V gene TRBV2; TRBD1 matches at 9 bases. The junction had 14 bases not matched to a gene; V was cut back by 5 bases and J by 3 bases. This CDR3 has 18 amino acids. Germline V gene sequence: CDR1 SNHLY, CDR2 FYNNEI. This CDR3 is CASSPGTGPPPFYNEQFF. The CDR3 bases are TGTGCCAGCAGTCCCGGGACAGGGCCCCCACCCTTCTACAATGAGCAGTTCTTC.

This sequence joins TRBV6-5 and TRBJ1-5, with D possibly matching TRBD1 (5 bases). With 5 bases removed from V and 1 base from J, the gap between germline ends came to 12 bases. The length of the CDR3 is 15 residues. CDR1 and CDR2 from the germline V gene are MNHEY and SVGAGI. Here the CDR3 DNA reads TGTGCCAGCAGTAACCCGGGGCAGAGCAATCAGCCCCAGCATTTT. This gives the protein CASSNPGQSNQPQHF.

The DNA for the CDR3 is TGTGCCAGCAGCCAGAGCGGGGCATCCTACGAGCAGTACTTC. Translating it yields CASSQSGASYEQYF. This chain uses TRBV3-1 (or the pseudogene TRBV3-2) with TRBJ2-7, with 7 bases aligning to TRBD2. Germline V gives CDR1 LGHDT, CDR2 YNNKEL (reference sequence). V shed 3 bases and J 1 base; nucleotides not matched to a gene: 3. This CDR3 region has 14 residues.

The chain couples TRBV3-1 (or the pseudogene TRBV3-2) to TRBJ1-4, with no clear D. Germline V lookup: CDR1 LGHDT, CDR2 YNNKEL (reference sequence). CDR3 size: 14 residues. Between the trimmed V and J ends, which lost 2 bases and 9 bases, there was a span of 13 bases. The DNA for the CDR3 is TGTGCCAGCAGCCAAAGGAGCGGGTTTCAAAAACTGTTTTTT. It codes for CASSQRSGFQKLFF.

V usage is TRBV12-2 and J usage is TRBJ1-5; the table's D call, TRBD1, has no DNA check behind it. TRBV12-2 represents a pseudogene. The CDR3 is made up of 17 amino acids. The CDR3 nucleotides read TGTGCAAGTCGCTTAGGGACAACAGGGGGATGCAATCAGCCCCAGCATTTT. It is translated as CASRLGTTGGCNQPQHF.